A selection of T cell receptor beta chains follows, all from one sample in a study of blood T cell repertoires in COVID-19. The protocol was immunoSEQ multiplex PCR, while the TCRdb copy is restricted to in-frame clones and leaves out a portion. The top ten hold about 16% of the sample, which has roughly 140,000 clones, approximately 90% seen once. Sequenced input: peripheral blood. These TCRs come from a woman in her 40s with acute or convalescent COVID-19. Each CDR3 is given with its conserved first and last residue. A D gene is named only where the DNA matches it firmly. Size is stated for part of the rows, as once, few or many counts, or as a class when the clone is expanded.

CDR3 length	V gene	J gene	clone size	D gene	CDR3 protein	CDR3 DNA
15	TRBV11-2	TRBJ2-1	.	.	CASSLDRTSSYEQFF	TGTGCCAGCAGCTTAGATCGCACTAGCTCCTATGAGCAGTTCTTC
14	TRBV7-8	TRBJ1-4	.	TRBD1	CASSETGVNEKLFF	TGTGCCAGCAGCGAGACAGGGGTTAATGAAAAACTGTTTTTT
14	TRBV15	TRBJ2-7	.	.	CATSRAQGLGKQYF	TGTGCCACCAGCAGAGCCCAGGGGCTAGGGAAGCAGTACTTC
14	TRBV7-9	TRBJ1-2	.	.	CASRPDRTLYGYTF	TGTGCCAGCAGACCCGACAGGACGCTGTATGGCTACACCTTC
15	TRBV7-3	TRBJ1-1	.	.	CASTHLEAGNTEAFF	TGTGCCAGCACCCATCTCGAGGCGGGGAACACTGAAGCTTTCTTT
13	TRBV3-1/TRBV3-2	TRBJ2-7	.	.	CASSQRDAAGQYF	TGTGCCAGCAGCCAGCGGGACGCTGCGGGGCAGTACTTC
15	TRBV7-2	TRBJ2-5	.	TRBD2	CASSLVAGAQETQYF	TGTGCCAGCAGCTTAGTGGCGGGAGCACAAGAGACCCAGTACTTC
15	TRBV19	TRBJ1-5	.	.	CASTIGTGENQPQHF	TGTGCCAGTACTATAGGGACGGGGGAAAATCAGCCCCAGCATTTT
15	TRBV14	TRBJ1-1	.	.	CASSPGLAFLREAFF	TGTGCCAGCAGCCCTGGGCTCGCCTTCCTTCGCGAAGCTTTCTTT
15	TRBV28	TRBJ2-1	.	TRBD1	CASRTQGAVDNEQFF	TGTGCCAGCAGGACCCAGGGGGCTGTCGACAATGAGCAGTTCTTC
16	TRBV7-3	TRBJ2-4	.	.	CASSPRQEIAKNIQYF	TGTGCCAGCAGCCCTAGACAGGAAATAGCCAAAAACATTCAGTACTTC
15	TRBV7-3	TRBJ2-1	.	.	CASSWGGSSYNEQFF	TGTGCCAGCTCCTGGGGCGGAAGCTCCTACAATGAGCAGTTCTTC
12	TRBV6-5	TRBJ2-7	.	.	CASSQSGYEQYF	TGTGCCAGCAGTCAAAGCGGCTACGAGCAGTACTTC
16	TRBV19	TRBJ2-1	once	.	CASSIGGRAPYNEQFF	TGTGCCAGTAGTATAGGAGGCAGGGCGCCCTACAATGAGCAGTTCTTC
12	TRBV27	TRBJ2-7	once	.	CASSLNMYEQYF	TGTGCCAGCAGTTTAAACATGTACGAGCAGTACTTC
16	TRBV7-8	TRBJ1-5	.	.	CASSLFLQVGNQPQHF	TGTGCCAGCAGCTTATTTCTCCAGGTTGGCAATCAGCCCCAGCATTTT
15	TRBV28	TRBJ1-6	.	TRBD1	CASTWTGVSNSPLHF	TGTGCCAGCACGTGGACAGGGGTCTCTAATTCACCCCTCCACTTT